Listed below are T cell receptor beta chains from one sample, sequenced in a study of molecular identifiers for immune sequencing clone quantification. TCRdb called the PCR reads again in MiXCR, with one record for every CDR3 protein. In the table there are around 480,000 distinct CDR3 sequences, around a fifth of which are singletons. Sequencing was carried out using naive CD8+ T cells from blood, with Jurkat cell RNA spiked in. The receptor source for this set is a human donor in good health. Some libraries in this study had Jurkat cell RNA spiked in. Each CDR3 is given with its conserved first and last residue. D genes are given only for firm matches. The size field is filled for only some rows; it gives once, few, many or a size class.

j_call	v_call	clone_size	d_call	cdr3_length	cdr3_aa	cdr3_nt
TRBJ2-5	TRBV6-1	-	-	12	CASSDLAETQYF	TGTGCCAGCAGTGATCTAGCGGAGACCCAGTACTTC
TRBJ2-7	TRBV20-1	many	TRBD2	15	CSARDELAGGYEQYF	TGCAGTGCTAGAGATGAGCTAGCGGGGGGTTACGAGCAGTACTTC
TRBJ2-7	TRBV28	few	-	15	CASSFPAGLSYEQYF	TGTGCCAGCAGTTTTCCGGCAGGCTTATCCTACGAGCAGTACTTC
TRBJ2-5	TRBV28	-	TRBD1	14	CASTPGTGAETQYF	TGTGCCAGCACCCCAGGGACAGGGGCTGAGACCCAGTACTTC
TRBJ2-2	TRBV9	-	-	14	CASSKGGGTGELFF	TGTGCCAGCAGCAAAGGGGGGGGCACCGGGGAGCTGTTTTTT
TRBJ2-1	TRBV20-1	-	-	11	CSARDMNEQFF	TGCAGTGCTAGAGATATGAATGAGCAGTTCTTC
TRBJ1-3	TRBV20-1	-	-	14	CSARSIKSGNTIYF	TGCAGTGCTAGATCTATTAAATCTGGAAACACCATATATTTT
TRBJ2-1	TRBV6-2/TRBV6-3	few	-	15	CASTMGTYPYNEQFF	TGTGCCAGCACCATGGGGACTTACCCCTACAATGAGCAGTTCTTC
TRBJ1-1	TRBV7-9	-	-	13	CASNGGFNAEAFF	TGTGCCAGCAATGGGGGATTTAACGCTGAAGCTTTCTTT
TRBJ2-7	TRBV6-1	many	-	13	CASSVTLSYEQYF	TGTGCCAGCAGTGTAACCCTCTCCTACGAGCAGTACTTC
TRBJ2-3	TRBV6-5	-	TRBD2	15	CASNLAGESTDTQYF	TGTGCCAGCAACTTAGCGGGGGAGAGCACAGATACGCAGTATTTT
TRBJ2-1	TRBV19	-	TRBD1	16	CASSVQGAPAGNEQFF	TGCGCCAGTAGTGTACAGGGGGCTCCTGCGGGTAATGAGCAGTTCTTC